These T cell receptor beta chains were read from a single sample in a study of cytomegalovirus exposure and HLA in healthy donors. Repertoires were generated with immunoSEQ multiplex PCR, while TCRdb's copy carries only in-frame clones and drops some. This table has more than 85,000 clones, around 84% appearing once. The specimen sequenced was PBMCs. These receptors originate from a woman aged 30 to 39 in good health and CMV-seronegative. Both conserved end residues are part of each CDR3. D genes are given only for firm matches. Where a row states a size, it is once, few, many or the class of an expanded clone; other rows omit it.

TRBV6-5,TRBD1,TRBJ1-2,.,CASSYGTGGASGYTF,TGTGCCAGCAGTTACGGGACAGGGGGCGCGAGTGGCTACACCTTC
TRBV4-1,TRBD2,TRBJ2-1,.,CASSQTASGRLDEQFF,TGCGCCAGCAGCCAAACCGCTAGCGGGAGGCTCGATGAGCAGTTCTTC
TRBV5-4,.,TRBJ2-7,.,CASSSGGDYEQYF,TGTGCCAGCAGCTCCGGGGGTGACTACGAGCAGTACTTC
TRBV19,.,TRBJ2-1,.,CASSIGGSYNEQFF,TGTGCCAGTAGTATCGGAGGGTCCTACAATGAGCAGTTCTTC
TRBV28,.,TRBJ2-7,.,CASSLLGYEQYF,TGTGCCAGCAGTTTACTCGGTTACGAGCAGTACTTC
TRBV5-4,.,TRBJ2-7,.,CASSFLQSGANYEQYF,TGTGCCAGCAGCTTCTTGCAGTCCGGAGCCAACTACGAGCAGTACTTC
TRBV10-3,.,TRBJ2-7,.,CAISAAGVSYEQYF,TGTGCCATCAGTGCGGCAGGGGTTTCCTACGAGCAGTACTTC
TRBV6-5,.,TRBJ2-2,.,CASSYARDGELFF,TGTGCCAGCAGTTACGCCCGGGACGGGGAGCTGTTTTTT
TRBV28,TRBD1,TRBJ1-6,.,CASSLVWTGDNSPLHF,TGTGCCAGCAGTTTGGTCTGGACAGGGGATAATTCACCCCTCCACTTT
TRBV15,.,TRBJ2-7,.,CATSIDTYEQYF,TGTGCCACCAGCATAGACACCTACGAGCAGTACTTC
TRBV7-2,TRBD1,TRBJ1-4,.,CASSLARGANEKLFF,TGTGCCAGCAGCTTAGCCAGGGGGGCTAATGAAAAACTGTTTTTT
TRBV4-2,.,TRBJ2-2,.,CASSPGHQNTGELFF,TGTGCCAGCAGCCCGGGACACCAGAACACCGGGGAGCTGTTTTTT
TRBV5-1,.,TRBJ2-1,.,CASSVAHGNEQFF,TGCGCCAGCAGCGTAGCTCATGGTAATGAGCAGTTCTTC
TRBV6-1,.,TRBJ2-5,.,CASSMKQQETQYF,TGTGCCAGCAGTATGAAACAACAAGAGACCCAGTACTTC
TRBV28,TRBD2,TRBJ2-5,.,CASSPPGLAKETQYF,TGTGCCAGCAGTCCCCCGGGACTAGCGAAGGAGACCCAGTACTTC
TRBV30,TRBD1,TRBJ1-5,once,CASTGQGNQPQHF,TGTGCCTCTACGGGACAGGGCAATCAGCCCCAGCATTTT
TRBV6-5,.,TRBJ1-1,.,CASSYIGGAFF,TGTGCCAGCAGTTACATTGGAGGCGCTTTCTTT
TRBV6-4,TRBD2,TRBJ2-7,.,CASSIIAGEAYEQYF,TGTGCCAGCAGCATCATAGCGGGGGAGGCCTACGAGCAGTACTTC